This T cell receptor beta chain appears in the sequencing data of a study of blood T cell repertoires in COVID-19. Study details: Material from acute and convalescent COVID-19 was sourced from the United States, Italy and Spain. T cells, B-cell-depleted T cells, or PBMCs supplied cDNA or gDNA.

In the authors' workflow: Estimation of nucleated cell counts was performed using reference gene primer amplification. Using immunoSEQ multiplex PCR, the repertoire was profiled, and TCRdb retains in-frame clones only, with some absent. V and J calls and clone size come straight from that table; D and trimming were deduced from the DNA. The table lists about 58,000 clones, approximately 89% of them singletons. This CDR3 comprises 13 residues. CDR1 is LNHDA, CDR2 SQIVND, per germline (reference sequence). The ends were cut back, 1 base at V and 6 bases at J, with 7 bases in the middle. The chain is built from TRBV19 and TRBJ2-1; D unclear. The clonotype was recovered from a woman aged 55-70 years with active COVID-19. The sample comprised peripheral blood. CDR3 in DNA: TGTGCCAGTAGTATAGGACACACCAATGAGCAGTTCTTC. The encoded protein is CASSIGHTNEQFF.